The present entry profiles one TCR beta chain with its context. The sample comes from a study of shared clonotypes between healthy human individuals. Germline V CDR1 and CDR2: SGHVS, FNYEAQ. This CDR3 is 16 amino acids long. Here immunoSEQ multiplex PCR was the method, and the copy in TCRdb shows in-frame clones only, minus some. The data contain roughly 760,000 clones, around 72% of them singletons. V usage is TRBV7-6 and J usage is TRBJ2-5; 9 nucleotides align to TRBD1. The J call is doubtful: the DNA matches TRBJ2-7 better. The source is a woman aged 25 to 45 in good health. The sequencing sample was made of memory CD4+ T cells sorted from blood. The subset: CD45RA-negative fraction. This chain's CDR3 is CASSPGIGTGHGEQYF. DNA for the CDR3: TGTGCCAGCAGCCCCGGGATCGGGACAGGGCACGGCGAGCAGTACTTC.